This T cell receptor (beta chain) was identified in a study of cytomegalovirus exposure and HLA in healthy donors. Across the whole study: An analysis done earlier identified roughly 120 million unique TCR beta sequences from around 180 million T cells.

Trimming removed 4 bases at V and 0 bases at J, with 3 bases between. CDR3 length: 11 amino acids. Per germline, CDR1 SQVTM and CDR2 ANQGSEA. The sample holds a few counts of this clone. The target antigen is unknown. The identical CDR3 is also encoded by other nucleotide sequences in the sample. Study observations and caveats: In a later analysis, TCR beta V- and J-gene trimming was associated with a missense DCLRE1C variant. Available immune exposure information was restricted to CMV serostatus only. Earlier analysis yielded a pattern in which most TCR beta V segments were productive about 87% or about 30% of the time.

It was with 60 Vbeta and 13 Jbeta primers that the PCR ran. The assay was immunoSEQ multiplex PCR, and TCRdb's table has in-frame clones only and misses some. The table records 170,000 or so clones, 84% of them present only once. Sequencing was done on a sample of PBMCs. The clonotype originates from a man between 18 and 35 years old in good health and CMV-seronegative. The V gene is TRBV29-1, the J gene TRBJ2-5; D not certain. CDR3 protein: CSVADQETQYF. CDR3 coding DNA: TGCAGCGTTGCCGACCAAGAGACCCAGTACTTC.